The TCR beta chain described here comes from a study of PD-1 blockade in classical Hodgkin lymphoma (dated by TCRdb to 2018 to 2020). A note on the overall study: Nivolumab dosing was 3 mg/kg intravenously every 2 weeks, continuing until either disease progression or unacceptable toxicity. To define a peripheral blood immune signature of response to PD-1 blockade in classical Hodgkin lymphoma, the study combined TCR beta sequencing with CyTOF.

With respect to this clone: Which antigen it targets is not known. The record has no base qualities; no much larger clone is one base away.

V is clipped by 6 bases and J by 0 bases, and the sequence between their germline boundaries is 17 bases long. CDR1 and CDR2 (LNHDA, SQIVND) derive from the germline V gene (reference sequence). CDR3 length: 16 amino acids, cysteine to phenylalanine. The entry retains the CDR3 DNA only, 48 bases that are in frame from base 1. The time point label for this specimen denotes: cycle 4 day 1 (C4D1), after 6 weeks of nivolumab. Every trial patient had relapsed following autologous stem cell transplantation, and prior brentuximab vedotin exposure was what differed among cohorts A, B and C. The trial cohort comprised some 60 patients with relapsed/refractory classical Hodgkin lymphoma whose best overall responses were complete response, partial response or progressive disease. In the multi-cohort phase II CheckMate 205 trial, trial patients received single-agent nivolumab. An independent review committee assessed best overall response using the 2007 International Working Group response criteria. PBMCs from the trial were collected at three points: immediately before nivolumab initiation (C1D1), and during therapy at cycle 2 day 1 and cycle 4 day 1. After peripheral blood was drawn into 8 mL Vacutainer Cell Preparation Tubes, PBMCs were isolated by centrifugation and then cryopreserved.

Genomic DNA was isolated using the Qiagen DNeasy kit from unsorted PBMCs as well as from negatively selected CD4+ and CD8+ fractions. TCR beta CDR3 regions were subjected to amplification by immunoSEQ multiplex PCR with primers that anneal to V and J segments. Amplification bias was minimized using a synthetic immune receptor repertoire, and residual bias was removed computationally after sequencing. On the authors' methods: Custom Python scripts were used to quantify repertoire diversity as the Shannon entropy index. Unsorted, CD4+ and CD8+ repertoires were examined separately, except in combined analyses, for which CD4+ and CD8+ sequences were merged in silico. Clonal expansion was defined as a frequency increase of at least 2-fold after treatment compared with C1D1, and clones undetected at baseline were assigned a pseudocount of 0.5. Clones with 0 or 1 copy at C1D1 were defined as singleton clones, while clones with 2 or more copies were defined as non-singleton clones. Clones expanded in unsorted samples were assigned a CD4+, CD8+ or unknown annotation through matching of protein sequences in sorted samples from the same patient. Wilcoxon tests on paired samples were used to test changes in diversity from C1D1 to C4D1. The source is immuneACCESS, and TCRdb retained only in-frame sequences with V and J called. Part of the clones is not carried over; for the studies checked, unresolved V genes explain less than half of this, and the remainder is unexplained. V and J calls and clone size come straight from that table; D and trimming were deduced from the DNA. The sample yields roughly 94,000 clones; 85% to 95% were counted once. Of the sample, 2% falls within the top ten clones.

The research as a whole found: Trial patients with a complete response had baseline diversity similar to that of newly diagnosed patients, while partial responders and progressors had significantly lower diversity. Newly diagnosed patients were reported to have lower baseline TCR diversity than healthy donors, and relapsed/refractory patients were reported to have lower baseline TCR diversity still. The study was restricted to a single clinical trial cohort, and the causes of repertoire differences, possibly disease activity or prior therapy, were left undefined. Lower diversity was seen in patients whose nivolumab began less than 1 year after ASCT, and these patients were left out of later analyses so that immune reconstitution would not confound the results. CD4+ but not CD8+ TCR diversity rose significantly by C4D1 (p=0.0027 vs p=0.16), most apparent in complete responders (p=0.02).

Here the chain combines TRBV19 and TRBJ1-1, with the D segment identity uncertain. The receptor was derived from a human donor with classical Hodgkin lymphoma. The source material was peripheral blood mononuclear cells (PBMCs), sampled before the fourth cycle of nivolumab. The CDR3 region has the sequence CASSFRGGLLNTEAFF. The nucleotide sequence is given as TGTGCCAGTAGCTTTCGAGGAGGACTTCTGAACACTGAAGCTTTCTTT.